This entry lists 10 T cell receptor beta chains sequenced from one sample in a study of CD8 T cells in ankylosing spondylitis. TCRdb re-called the 5' RACE reads through MiXCR, storing one row per CDR3 protein. The sample carries under 850,000 distinct CDR3 sequences, under 20% recorded once. Study-wide findings and caveats: Within ankylosing spondylitis blood, a TCR beta motif made up of several highly homologous variants appeared to be characteristic.

Their specific antigens are unknown. The sequencing input was blood, either unsorted or a sorted T cell fraction (not recorded which). Receptors originate from a male donor with ankylosing spondylitis.

This clonotype came up a few times. The V and J genes are TRBV28 and TRBJ1-2; no clear D gene. Per the germline V gene, CDR1 is MDHEN and CDR2 is SYDVKM. The CDR3 loop spans 14 amino acids. Trimming removed 2 bases from V and 8 bases from J, with 15 bases in between. This CDR3 reads CASSLSTRLGGYTF. The CDR3 DNA reads as TGTGCCAGCAGTTTAAGTACGCGATTGGGGGGCTACACCTTC.

V usage is TRBV7-2 and J usage is TRBJ2-3; D unclear. V lost 1 base, J lost 2 bases, and 10 bases lay in between. Per germline, CDR1 SGHTA and CDR2 FQGNSA. CDR3 length: 15 amino acids. The CDR3 loop is CASSLVDGYTDTQYF. DNA of the CDR3: TGTGCCAGCAGCTTAGTAGACGGTTACACAGATACGCAGTATTTT.

This chain connects TRBV12-3 or TRBV12-4 to TRBJ2-1; D remains ambiguous. There are 12 residues in the CDR3. V was cut by 6 bases and J by 8 bases, with 11 bases left in between. CDR3 sequence: CASSPVKYEQFF. The CDR3 region has the DNA TGTGCCAGCAGCCCCGTTAAGTATGAGCAGTTCTTC.

The J gene is TRBJ1-4, the V gene TRBV20-1; 8 positions agree with TRBD1. This CDR3 contains 13 residues. CDR1 and CDR2 from the germline V gene are DFQATT and SNEGSKA (reference sequence). V trimming: 4 bases; J trimming: 3 bases; junction bases outside the gene matches: 1. Here the CDR3 reads CSATTGANEKLFF. The CDR3, as DNA: TGCAGTGCTACGACAGGGGCTAATGAAAAACTGTTTTTT.

This clonotype has ten or more counts. V and J are TRBV29-1 and TRBJ2-1, with 7 positions matching TRBD2. Trimming took 2 bases from V and 3 from J; bases not matched to a gene: 4. The CDR3 runs 14 residues. Per germline, CDR1 SQVTM and CDR2 ANQGSEA. The DNA of the CDR3 is TGCAGCGTTGAACTAGCGGACCTCTACAATGAGCAGTTCTTC. It codes for CSVELADLYNEQFF.

This clonotype was observed a few times. The chain carries TRBV20-1 and TRBJ2-1, with 14 bases lining up with TRBD2. Germline V lookup: CDR1 DFQATT, CDR2 SNEGSKA (reference sequence). This CDR3 has 17 amino acids. V lost 3 bases to trimming and J lost 4 bases; unmatched junction nucleotides: 8. As DNA, the CDR3 is TGCAGTGCTAGTCCCCGGACTAGCGGGAGGACGTACAATGAGCAGTTCTTC. Translating it yields CSASPRTSGRTYNEQFF.

V gene TRBV6-1 combines with J gene TRBJ1-5; 9 nucleotides line up with TRBD1. Germline V gene lookup returns CDR1 MNHNS and CDR2 SASEGT. V dropped 6 bases and J dropped 3; count of bases not matched to a gene: 6. This CDR3 is built from 15 residues. The CDR3 coding sequence is TGTGCCAGCAGCCCTACAGGGGGCCTCAATCAGCCCCAGCATTTT. Protein product: CASSPTGGLNQPQHF.

Many counts were recorded for this clonotype. As DNA, the CDR3 is TGTGCCACCAGTGATTTCGGCGGCCCCAGATCTCAAGAGACCCAGTACTTC. Translating it yields CATSDFGGPRSQETQYF. The chain combines TRBV24-1 with TRBJ2-5; D unclear. Germline CDR1 is KGHDR and CDR2 is SFDVKD. This CDR3 is built from 17 residues. The V gene lost 1 base and the J gene lost 2 bases, with 16 bases spanning the gap.

The gene calls are TRBV3-1 and TRBJ2-3; TRBD1 agrees at 10 bases. The CDR3 runs 13 residues. V trimming: 4 bases; J trimming: 10 bases; junction bases outside the gene matches: 5. Germline CDR1 reads LGHDT; CDR2 reads YNNKEL (reference sequence). Written as DNA, the CDR3 is TGTGCCAGCAGCCGGACAGGGGGGTCGGCGCAGTATTTT. This sequence encodes CASSRTGGSAQYF.

There are a few counts of this clonotype. J is TRBJ1-1 and V is TRBV4-1; D remains unclear. CDR1 is MGHRA and CDR2 is YSYEKL in the germline V gene. Trimming took 3 bases from V and 4 from J, leaving 15 bases between them. CDR3 length: 15 residues. DNA for the CDR3: TGCGCCAGCAGCCACCCAGGAGGAGTCGGCACTGAAGCTTTCTTT. Protein sequence: CASSHPGGVGTEAFF.